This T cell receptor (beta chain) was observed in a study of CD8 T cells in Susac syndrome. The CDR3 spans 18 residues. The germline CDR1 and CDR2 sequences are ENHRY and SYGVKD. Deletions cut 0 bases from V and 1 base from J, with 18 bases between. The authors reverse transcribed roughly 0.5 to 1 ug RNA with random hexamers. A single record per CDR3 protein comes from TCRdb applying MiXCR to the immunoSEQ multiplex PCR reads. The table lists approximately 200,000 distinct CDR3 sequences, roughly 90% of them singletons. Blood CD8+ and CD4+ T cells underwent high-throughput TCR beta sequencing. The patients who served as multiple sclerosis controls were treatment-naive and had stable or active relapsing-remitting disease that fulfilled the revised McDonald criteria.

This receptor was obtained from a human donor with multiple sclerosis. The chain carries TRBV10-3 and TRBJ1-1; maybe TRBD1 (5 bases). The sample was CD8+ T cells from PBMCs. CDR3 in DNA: TGTGCCATCAGTGAGTCCGCGATGGGGACGGATGGGAACACTGAAGCTTTCTTT. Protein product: CAISESAMGTDGNTEAFF.